The clone carrying this T cell receptor (beta chain) was seen a handful of times. Its antigen is not identified. Sequencing was performed with immunoSEQ multiplex PCR; in TCRdb, only in-frame clones are kept and a portion is missing. The table includes about 4,900 clones, around 69% detected once. This specimen comes from a study of tumor-infiltrating lymphocytes in localized non-small cell lung cancer. Study information: Several tumor histologies, both smoking statuses, and some post-neoadjuvant chemotherapy samples were included. From each patient, both tumor and uninvolved lung, non-adjacent to tumor, were sampled.

This CDR3 has 12 residues. Trimming took 6 bases from V and 6 from J; bases not matched to a gene: 4. CDR1 and CDR2 (germline): ENHRY, SYGVKD. Study results and limitations: Compared with uninvolved lung, tumors showed higher T cell infiltration by TCRbeta sequencing.

Sequencing input: lung tumor tissue. The chain has TRBV10-3 and TRBJ2-7, with TRBD1 matching over 8 bases. This TCR came from a human donor with non-small cell lung cancer. The CDR3 coding sequence is TGTGCCATCAGCGTGCAGGGGGCCGAGCAGTACTTC. Translated: CAISVQGAEQYF.